This T cell receptor beta chain was found in a study of T cells after yellow fever vaccination. Synthesis of TCR cDNA relied on 5'RACE template switching, which attached a universal primer site and UMIs. TCRdb called the 5' RACE reads again in MiXCR, with one record for every CDR3 protein. The table includes about 510,000 distinct CDR3 sequences, just over 20% detected once. Trimming shortened V by 6 bases and J by 3 bases, and 12 bases separated the two germline ends. The V gene's germline CDR1 is MNHEY and CDR2 SMNVEV (reference sequence). The CDR3 spans 14 residues. The sequencing here drew on PBMCs, taken approximately 22 days after the first yellow fever vaccination. The rearrangement joins TRBV27 to TRBJ1-5, with D possibly matching TRBD1 (5 bases). The sequence came from a man aged 18-30 years who received the YFV17D yellow fever vaccine. As DNA, the CDR3 is TGTGCCAGCAGCCTTGAGGGGTTCAATCAGCCCCAGCATTTT. It encodes CASSLEGFNQPQHF.